This T cell receptor beta chain was recorded in a study of long-term antiretroviral therapy in people with HIV (dated by TCRdb to between 2021 and 2024). Regarding the research as a whole: The earliest samples were collected about a decade before the 2015 WHO recommendation for immediate ART, when ART was typically delayed until CD4 counts fell. This retrospective serial study examined whether starting ART and sustained HIV suppression were associated with changes in the composition and diversity of the TRB repertoire in peripheral blood. Among the 25 to 30 participants with HIV, more than ten were female. No cross-contamination during QIAcube processing was seen in test extractions of a monoclonal T-cell line run alongside 30 to 35 polyclonal samples. A total of 192 cryopreserved PBMC samples came from approximately 30 adults with confirmed HIV infection and were collected serially over a mean of around 6 years (range 1-12).

The immunoSEQ hsTCRB v3.0 assay was used at survey level resolution to sequence the TRB variable region. A depth of roughly 40,000-55,000 T-cell genomes per sample was targeted for TRB sequencing. An Illumina MiSeq with a v3 150-cycle kit was used to sequence the pooled TRB libraries. The paper's data handling went like this. Analysis of repertoires was carried out in R inside a reproducible Nextflow workflow spanning QC, data transformation and analysis. LymphoSeq2, an R package for AIRR-Seq data exploration, was used to implement custom analyses. A handful of samples yielding fewer than 5000 total TRB sequences were excluded, leaving 188 analyzed HIV repertoires. Among the 188 retained HIV repertoires, about 57 were collected before ART initiation and 120 to 140 were collected after ART initiation. Each repertoire was downsampled to 5000 TRB nucleotide sequences, and summary statistics were averaged across 100 downsampling iterations. Only TRB sequences with CDR3 regions of at least seven amino acids were retained for analysis. Diversity was measured with a Shannon entropy-derived clonality score and the Gini coefficient. In the repertoire networks, any two of the top 5000 CDR3 amino acid sequences were connected whenever the two sequences differed by an edit distance of one. GLIPH2 predicted antigen specificity groups and MHC restriction for TRB CDR3 amino acid sequences. To flag known associations with CMV, EBV, HIV or tissue antigens, CDR3 amino acid sequences were compared against VDJdb and McPAS-TCR. Pre-ART, post-ART and control groups were compared with Wilcoxon signed-rank tests and Holm-Bonferroni correction. TCRdb limited this immuneACCESS table to in-frame rearrangements with V and J called. A share of clones is missing; checked studies link under half to unresolved V genes, and the rest is unexplained. For V, J and clone size, that table is used; D and trimming come from the DNA. This sample holds more than 35,000 clones; approximately 86% were observed only once. The biggest ten clones account for around 3.9% of the sample.

The CDR3 spans 17 residues, from the cysteine through the phenylalanine. Only the CDR3 part of the read is kept: 51 bases, read in frame from the first base. V drops 1 base and J drops 8 bases, leaving 21 bases in between. Based on the germline V gene (reference sequence), the CDR1 and CDR2 sequences are SEHNR and FQNEAQ. Overall results and qualifications from the work: The samples span the years 2004 to 2017, and the ART regimens used at that time may not be as effective as current regimens. Expanded TRB clones identified before ART initiation dominated the repertoire across all time points, though the dominance fluctuated and decreased in many PLHIV after ART. Because pre-ART samples had limited cell numbers, profiling was done on unsorted PBMC rather than on sorted CD4+ and CD8+ T cells. Owing to limited PBMC availability, only the TCR beta chain was sequenced, without alpha chain pairing. Starting ART was linked to a significant rise in TRB diversity, yet even with long-term ART the diversity remained significantly lower than in transplant donor controls. CDR3 length ranges in HIV repertoires were narrower than in controls, and network structure suggested an antigen-experienced repertoire with only a slight naive shift after ART. No data were available on ART adherence, viral resistance or therapy changes, limiting inferences about post-ART repertoire changes.

Inclusion was restricted to participants for whom at least one PBMC sample before ART initiation and at least two post-ART samples were available. Treatment was received in the United States of America by all participants with HIV. Before DNA extraction, cryopreserved samples of roughly 0.9-10 million PBMC were thawed and then washed. At the time of the earliest PBMC sample, participants with HIV were aged between roughly 20 and 54 years. Each participant contributed PBMC samples from 1-4 timepoints before ART initiation and 2-8 timepoints after ART initiation, with a median of 7 samples. Serial HIV viral load, CD4+ T-cell count, ART history and demographic data were obtained for every participant. A Qiagen kit on a QIAcube was used to extract genomic DNA from unsorted PBMC, with samples processed in batches of 12. With respect to this clone: The target of this receptor is not known. No much larger clonotype is one base removed from it; base qualities were not supplied.

Sequenced material: unsorted PBMCs, taken just before starting antiretroviral therapy. The TCR comes from a woman aged 18 to 35 with HIV. In this chain, TRBV7-9 is recombined with TRBJ2-1; the D call is tentative, TRBD1 or TRBD2, as each matches 5 bases. The CDR3 has the sequence CASSLVGQGSIAYEQFF. The nucleotide sequence reads TGTGCCAGCAGCTTAGTAGGTCAGGGATCCATAGCGTATGAGCAGTTCTTC.